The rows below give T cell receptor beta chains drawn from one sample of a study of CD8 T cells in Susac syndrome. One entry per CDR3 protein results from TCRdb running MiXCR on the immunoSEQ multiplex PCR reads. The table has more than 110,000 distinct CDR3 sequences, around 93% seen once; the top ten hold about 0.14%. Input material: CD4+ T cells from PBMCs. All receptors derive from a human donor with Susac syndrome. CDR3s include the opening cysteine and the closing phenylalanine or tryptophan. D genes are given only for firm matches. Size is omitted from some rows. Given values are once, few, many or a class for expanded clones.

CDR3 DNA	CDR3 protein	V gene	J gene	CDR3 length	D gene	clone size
TGTGCCAGCAGCCCACACGGACGGCCGAACACTGAAGCTTTCTTT	CASSPHGRPNTEAFF	TRBV3-1	TRBJ1-1	15	.	.
TGCAGTGCTAGCGGACAGGGGATTAAGGGATACGAGCAGTACTTC	CSASGQGIKGYEQYF	TRBV20-1	TRBJ2-7	15	TRBD1	.
TGCAGCGTTGGGCTAGCGACCTTCACAGATACGCAGTATTTT	CSVGLATFTDTQYF	TRBV29-1	TRBJ2-3	14	.	.
TGTGCCAGCAGCCAAGGCAGGGTGAGCGAGCAGTACTTC	CASSQGRVSEQYF	TRBV3-1	TRBJ2-7	13	.	.
TGTGCCAGCAGAGAGGGGCTGGGAGGGAACACCGGGGAGCTGTTTTTT	CASREGLGGNTGELFF	TRBV6-1	TRBJ2-2	16	.	once
TGTGCCTGGAGTGTACATCTCACTGACTATGGCTACACCTTC	CAWSVHLTDYGYTF	TRBV30	TRBJ1-2	14	.	.
TGTGCCAGCAGCTTAGCAGGGACCAATGAGCAGTTCTTC	CASSLAGTNEQFF	TRBV7-9	TRBJ2-1	13	.	.
TGTGCCAGTAGTATTACCCGACAGGGGACTGAAGCTTTCTTT	CASSITRQGTEAFF	TRBV19	TRBJ1-1	14	TRBD1	.
TGTGCCAGCAGCCTAAGGCCCCGGCCGTTTAATTCACCCCTCCACTTT	CASSLRPRPFNSPLHF	TRBV11-2	TRBJ1-6	16	.	once
TGTGCCAGCAGCTTAGCGGCAGGGAATAACTATGGCTACACCTTC	CASSLAAGNNYGYTF	TRBV7-9	TRBJ1-2	15	.	.
TGCAGTGCTAGAAGGCTGGGGAACACCGGGGAGCTGTTTTTT	CSARRLGNTGELFF	TRBV20-1	TRBJ2-2	14	.	.
TGCGCCAGCAGCTCCGTAGCGGGGGCGAACAATGAGCAGTTCTTC	CASSSVAGANNEQFF	TRBV5-1	TRBJ2-1	15	TRBD2	.
TGTGCCAGCAGCCAAGATGTATGGGACTCGAACACTGAAGCTTTCTTT	CASSQDVWDSNTEAFF	TRBV14	TRBJ1-1	16	.	.
TGTGCCAGCAGCCATCAGGGGACACCCCTCCACTTT	CASSHQGTPLHF	TRBV3-1	TRBJ1-6	12	.	.
TGTGCCACCAGCAGAGATTGGCAGAACACTGAAGCTTTCTTT	CATSRDWQNTEAFF	TRBV15	TRBJ1-1	14	.	.
TGCGCCAGCAGCTCAGCGCCGGGGCAGCCCCAGCATTTT	CASSSAPGQPQHF	TRBV5-1	TRBJ1-5	13	.	.
TGCGCCAGCAGCAAGACAGCCTGGAATCAGCCCCAGCATTTT	CASSKTAWNQPQHF	TRBV4-3	TRBJ1-5	14	.	.
TGTGCCAGCAGCAAACAGGGGAAAGAGACCCAGTACTTC	CASSKQGKETQYF	TRBV27	TRBJ2-5	13	TRBD1	.
TGTGCCAGCAGTTTAGCCCTAGGACAGGGGAAGTACAATGAGCAGTTCTTC	CASSLALGQGKYNEQFF	TRBV12-3/TRBV12-4	TRBJ2-1	17	TRBD1	.
TGTGCCAGCAGAGCCAATAGCAATCAGCCCCAGCATTTT	CASRANSNQPQHF	TRBV27	TRBJ1-5	13	.	once
TGCAGTGCTAGAGACAGGGGGCACGGCTACACCTTC	CSARDRGHGYTF	TRBV20-1	TRBJ1-2	12	TRBD1	.
TGTGCCTCCACCAGGATAGAGGGCTCAGATACGCAGTATTTT	CASTRIEGSDTQYF	TRBV30	TRBJ2-3	14	.	.
TGTGCCAGCAGCCCTAGTTGGGGAAGCAATGAGCAGTTCTTC	CASSPSWGSNEQFF	TRBV7-9	TRBJ2-1	14	.	.
TGTGCCAGCAGTGACCGGGGCAATGGCAATCAGCCCCAGCATTTT	CASSDRGNGNQPQHF	TRBV6-6	TRBJ1-5	15	.	.